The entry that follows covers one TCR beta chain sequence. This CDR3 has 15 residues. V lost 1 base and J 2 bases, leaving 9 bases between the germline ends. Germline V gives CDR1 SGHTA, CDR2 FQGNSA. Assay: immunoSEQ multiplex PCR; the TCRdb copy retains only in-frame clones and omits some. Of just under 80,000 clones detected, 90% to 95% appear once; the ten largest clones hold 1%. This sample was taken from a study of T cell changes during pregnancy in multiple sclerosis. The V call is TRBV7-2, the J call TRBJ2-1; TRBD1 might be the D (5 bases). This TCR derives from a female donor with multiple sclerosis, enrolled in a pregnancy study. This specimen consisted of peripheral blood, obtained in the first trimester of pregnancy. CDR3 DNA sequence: TGTGCCAGCAGCTTAGGCAGGGTCCCCTACAATGAGCAGTTCTTC. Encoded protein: CASSLGRVPYNEQFF.